One TCR beta chain is described in this entry. Its antigen is not identified. TCRdb used MiXCR to reprocess the 5' RACE reads, holding one entry per CDR3 protein. Counted here are hundreds of thousands of distinct CDR3 sequences, 13% occurring once; the ten biggest clones make up around an eighth. This specimen belongs to a study of T cells after yellow fever vaccination. Study overall: Fractions low in cell number were prepared with SMART-Seq v4 Ultra Low Input.

Germline CDR1 and CDR2: LNHNV and YYDKDF (reference sequence). V lost 6 bases and J lost 4, with 9 bases in between. CDR3 length equals 13 residues. Study-wide points: Faster peaking, at day 5 versus 15, marked a secondary response that was weaker.

This chain links TRBV15 with TRBJ1-4, with a weak D call TRBD1 (5 bases). The specimen comprised PBMCs, sampled on the day of the yellow fever booster vaccination. This TCR was recovered from a man under 40 who received the YFV17D yellow fever vaccine. Written as DNA, the CDR3 is TGTGCCACCAGGGGGGTCAGTAATGAAAAACTGTTTTTT. It translates to CATRGVSNEKLFF.